The 9 T cell receptor beta chains below were found in one sample sequenced in a study of blood T cell repertoires in COVID-19 (dated by TCRdb to 2018 to 2021). The method behind the library was the immunoSEQ multiplex PCR assay. Not all clones reach the TCRdb copy of this immuneACCESS table, which keeps in-frame sequences only. Checked studies attribute under half of the gap to unresolved V genes and leave the rest unexplained. Here the sample has 200,000 to 250,000 clones; under 90% occur a single time. The biggest ten clones account for 3% to 4.5% of the sample. The sequencing input was peripheral blood. Receptors originate from a woman of 80 years or more with acute or convalescent COVID-19.

This chain uses TRBV19 with TRBJ2-1, with D possibly matching TRBD1 (6 bases). The germline gives CDR1 LNHDA, CDR2 SQIVND (reference sequence). CDR3 length: 13 amino acids. Trimming took 4 bases from V and 7 from J, leaving 11 bases between them. CDR3 sequence (DNA): TGTGCCAGTAGTACAGGACAGCTAAATGAGCAGTTCTTC. Residues: CASSTGQLNEQFF.

This clone was found once. The chain links TRBV5-1 to TRBJ2-2, with TRBD2 matching over 7 bases. V lost 4 bases to trimming and J lost 1 base; unmatched junction nucleotides: 13. CDR1 is SGHRS and CDR2 is YFSETQ in the germline V gene. The CDR3 extends over 18 amino acids. The CDR3 spells CASSSSHTPSGNTGELFF. For the CDR3, the DNA is TGCGCCAGCAGCAGCAGCCATACGCCTAGCGGGAACACCGGGGAGCTGTTTTTT.

This sequence joins TRBV7-2 and TRBJ1-6, with unresolved D. The CDR3 is 12 residues long. CDR1 and CDR2 from the germline V gene are SGHTA and FQGNSA. The V gene lost 1 base and the J gene lost 7 bases, with 2 bases spanning the gap. In DNA form, the CDR3 reads TGTGCCAGCAGCTTAGTAAATTCACCCCTCCACTTT. Translation: CASSLVNSPLHF.

This chain uses TRBV6-6 with TRBJ1-6; D unclear. CDR3 length: 15 amino acids. Looked up from germline, CDR1 is MNHNY and CDR2 is SVGAGI (reference sequence). Trimming removed 2 bases at V and 7 bases at J, with 12 bases between. The CDR3 loop reads CASSYAGSGNSPLHF. CDR3 nucleotides: TGTGCCAGCAGTTACGCGGGATCCGGGAATTCACCCCTCCACTTT.

CDR3 bases: TGTGCCAGCACCCTGGACAGGGGCTCTTTATTCTCTGGAAACACCATATATTTT. It encodes CASTLDRGSLFSGNTIYF. This chain connects TRBV28 to TRBJ1-3, with 9 bases fitting TRBD1. Germline V lookup: CDR1 MDHEN, CDR2 SYDVKM. The ends lost 7 bases at V and 0 bases at J; junction bases unmatched: 13. The CDR3 is 18 residues long.

This chain links TRBV15 with TRBJ1-3; D is perhaps TRBD1 (6 bases). Germline V gives CDR1 LNHNV, CDR2 YYDKDF (reference sequence). V was pared by 4 bases and J by 8 bases, with 9 bases between. CDR3 size: 12 residues. The CDR3 loop reads CATSTGADTIYF. Written as DNA, the CDR3 is TGTGCCACCAGCACAGGGGCTGACACCATATATTTT.

This clone was detected only a few times. The chain carries TRBV5-1 and TRBJ2-5; 8 bases line up with TRBD2. This CDR3 is 13 amino acids long. V was clipped by 4 bases and J by 5 bases; unmatched bases: 4. Germline-derived CDR1 and CDR2 are SGHRS and YFSETQ. DNA of the CDR3: TGCGCCAGCAGCAGCGGGAGTACGGAGACCCAGTACTTC. Protein product: CASSSGSTETQYF.

The chain is built from TRBV7-3 and TRBJ2-1; 8 bases align to TRBD2. The CDR3 has 17 amino acids. V lost 0 bases and J lost 0; bases outside the gene matches: 4. CDR1 SGHTA and CDR2 FQGTGA come from the germline V gene. The CDR3 DNA sequence: TGTGCCAGCAGCTTAACGCCTAGCGGGTCCTCCTACAATGAGCAGTTCTTC. Protein product: CASSLTPSGSSYNEQFF. Looking up the rest from reference TRBV7-3 and TRBJ2-1 gives the full variable domain: GAGVSQTPSNKVTEKGKYVELRCDPISGHTALYWYRQSLGQGPEFLIYFQGTGAADDSGLPNDRFFAVRPEGSVSTLKIQRTERGDSAVYLCASSLTPSGSSYNEQFFGPGTRLTVL.

The chain combines TRBV5-1 with TRBJ2-7, with 8 bases aligning to TRBD1. Unmatched junction bases numbered 7, after V lost 4 bases and J lost 4 bases. The germline CDR1 and CDR2 sequences are SGHRS and YFSETQ. This CDR3 is built from 14 residues. The CDR3 DNA reads as TGCGCCAGCAGCCCTGACAGGGGTGGATACGAGCAGTACTTC. Amino acid sequence: CASSPDRGGYEQYF. Using reference TRBV5-1 and TRBJ2-7 for the parts outside the CDR3, the full variable domain is KAGVTQTPRYLIKTRGQQVTLSCSPISGHRSVSWYQQTPGQGLQFLFEYFSETQRNKGNFPGRFSGRQFSNSRSEMNVSTLELGDSALYLCASSPDRGGYEQYFGPGTRLTVT.